The 23 T cell receptor delta chains reported below all come from one sample, sequenced in a study of gamma-delta chains in newborns, infants, children. TCRdb applied CATT to the reads for clone calling. The profile shows 1,500 to 2,000 delta-chain clones, 6.5% to 8.5% of them singletons. Sequencing input: blood. The receptors were sampled from a child who was a newborn, infant or young child, either healthy, febrile or measles-vaccinated (not recorded which).

Details on this clone: TCRdb attributes to this sequence the protein of a much larger clone, which differs from the DNA translation at residue 11; a read error is likely, and the protein displayed is translated from the DNA. This chain uses TRDV3 with TRDJ1; weak D call: TRDD3 (6 bases). The CDR3 runs to 17 residues. V gave up 0 bases and J gave up 1 base, with 21 bases separating them. Germline loops: CDR1 TVYSNPD, CDR2 GDNSRS (reference sequence). The CDR3 coding sequence is TGTGCCTTTAGAGGCTGGGGCCTTAGGAGGCCCACCGATAAACTCATCTTT. It encodes CAFRGWGLRRPTDKLIF.

A note on this clone: One base away lies a much larger clone, so this may be a sequencing read error. The V and J genes are TRDV3 and TRDJ1; 12 bases map to TRDD3. The CDR3 is 25 amino acids. J was trimmed by 1 base and V by 0 bases; bases with no gene match: 33. The V gene's germline CDR1 is TVYSNPD and CDR2 GDNSRS (reference sequence). CDR3 DNA sequence: TGTGCCTTTAGAGGAGCTTCCTACCTTGACTCAGTCGCCGTACTGGGGGATACATCCACCGATAAACTCATCTTT. Its protein product is CAFRGASYLDSVAVLGDTSTDKLIF.

This clone was found a few times. The protein given by TCRdb reflects a much larger clone and differs at residue 13 from this DNA's translation, likely from a read error; the protein shown is the DNA's translation. This chain uses TRDV1 with TRDJ2, with 8 bases that match TRDD3. J lost 4 bases, V lost 0 bases, and 13 bases had no gene match. The CDR3 has 19 residues. CDR1 TSWWSYY and CDR2 QGS come from the germline V gene. The CDR3 spells CALGELPYWGLASTAQLFF. The CDR3 region has the DNA TGTGCTCTTGGGGAACTTCCTTACTGGGGGCTAGCTTCGACAGCACAACTCTTCTTT.

This clone was observed a few times. One base separates it from a far larger clone, so it is likely a read error. This specimen includes other DNA sequences encoding the same CDR3. The V gene is TRDV1, the J gene TRDJ3; D is perhaps TRDD2 (6 bases). The CDR3 is 18 residues long. Germline CDR1 reads TSWWSYY; CDR2 reads QGS. The CDR3 DNA sequence: TGTGCTCTTGGGATCTCCTACGTACTAACCTGGGACACCCGACAGATGTTCTTC. Translated, it gives CALGISYVLTWDTRQMFF.

This clone is medium-sized within its sample. Other nucleotide sequences in the sample specify the same CDR3. The chain combines TRDV1 with TRDJ3; TRDD2 might be the D (5 bases). The germline V gene has CDR1 TSWWSYY and CDR2 QGS. Trimming took off 3 bases at V and 2 bases at J, with 20 bases between the two ends. This CDR3 contains 20 residues. CDR3 sequence: CALGDGHPFSGPWDTRQMFF. In DNA, the CDR3 is TGTGCTCTTGGGGACGGGCATCCCTTCAGTGGTCCCTGGGACACCCGACAGATGTTTTTC.

This clone was detected only a few times. The TCRdb protein, from a much larger clone, departs from this DNA's translation at residue 10, likely by read error; the protein shown derives from the DNA. The chain employs TRDV2 and TRDJ3; 8 bases match TRDD3. Germline V gene data show CDR1 as GEAIGNYY and CDR2 as EKD. V lost 0 bases and J lost 0; bases outside the gene matches: 6. This CDR3 contains 19 residues. For the CDR3, the DNA is TGTGCCTGTGACACCTGGGGGATCCGAGGCTCCTGGGACACCCGACAGATGTTTTTC. Its translation: CACDTWGIRGSWDTRQMFF.

This clone was detected a few times. This chain joins TRDV1 and TRDJ2; D perhaps matches TRDD2 (5 bases). The germline gives CDR1 TSWWSYY, CDR2 QGS. Deletions cut 3 bases from V and 0 bases from J, with 26 bases between. This CDR3 spans 21 amino acids. CDR3 protein: CALGEHFPSQRAPPLTAQLFF. As DNA, the CDR3 is TGTGCTCTTGGGGAGCACTTCCCGTCTCAGAGGGCCCCACCTTTGACAGCACAACTCTTCTTT.

A few counts support this clone. The DNA is left out, because the CDR3 cannot be placed on it with certainty; the CDR3 is given as TCRdb lists it. J is TRDJ3 and V is TRAV29/DV5; the table calls TRDD3, which could not be checked here. CDR1 and CDR2 (germline): NSMFDY, ISSIKDK. The CDR3 extends over 21 residues, inclusive of both ends. CDR3 in amino acids: CASVQQARGGYSSWDTRQMFF.

By proportion, this clone is large. This chain joins TRDV1 and TRDJ1; no definite D call. The CDR3 consists of 16 residues. V lost 2 bases and J lost 0, with 13 bases in between. The germline V gene has CDR1 TSWWSYY and CDR2 QGS. The CDR3 nucleotides read TGTGCTCTTGGGGAAGGATGGGACAACTACACCGATAAACTCATCTTT. It specifies CALGEGWDNYTDKLIF.

Sample share makes this clone large. V is TRDV1 and J is TRDJ1; TRDD3 matches at 11 bases. Per the germline V gene, CDR1 is TSWWSYY and CDR2 is QGS. J gave up 3 bases and V 0 bases, and 6 bases lay outside the gene matches. This CDR3 is 17 amino acids long. CDR3 DNA sequence: TGTGCTCTTGGGGAACTACGGGTGGGGGATACGGCCGATAAACTCATCTTT. It translates to CALGELRVGDTADKLIF.

This clone was detected only a few times. A clone one base away is much larger, so this may be a read error. The same CDR3 arises from other DNA sequences in this sample as well. The chain is built from TRDV1 and TRDJ1; 8 nucleotides agree with TRDD3. Germline lookup yields CDR1 TSWWSYY and CDR2 QGS. There are 22 residues in the CDR3. CDR3 sequence reads: CALGELGLPPLTGGYYTDKLIF. Written as DNA, the CDR3 is TGTGCTCTTGGGGAACTCGGCCTTCCGCCCCTTACTGGGGGTTATTACACCGATAAACTCATCTTC.

This clone was counted a few times. TCRdb's protein, taken from a much larger clone, differs from this DNA's translation at residue 15, likely owing to a read error; the protein displayed comes from the DNA. The chain combines TRDV1 with TRDJ1; 9 nucleotides align to TRDD3. Germline CDR1 TSWWSYY, CDR2 QGS. This CDR3 is built from 17 residues. CDR3 nucleotide sequence: TGTGCTCTTGGGGAAGGACCTACTGGGGGACCCACCGATAAACCCATCTTT. The encoded protein is CALGEGPTGGPTDKPIF.

Worth noting for this clone: This sequence is one base from a far larger clone and is likely a read error. Other DNA sequences in this sample translate to the same CDR3. The V gene is TRDV1, the J gene TRDJ3, with 7 positions matching TRDD3. Germline values: CDR1 TSWWSYY, CDR2 QGS. This CDR3 is 21 amino acids long. The CDR3 spells CALGERIWGPGSSWDTRQMFF. CDR3 in DNA: TGTGCTCTTGGGGAACGGATCTGGGGGCCAGGAAGCTCCTGGGACACTCGACAGATGTTTTTC.

A note on this clone: The likely explanation is a read error, given a far larger clone one base away. The chain combines TRDV2 with TRDJ1; a possible D gene is TRDD3 (5 bases). The germline gives CDR1 GEAIGNYY, CDR2 EKD. The CDR3 extends over 19 amino acids. V was shortened by 3 bases and J by 3 bases, with 28 bases between the two germline ends. Here the CDR3 reads CACDGRMGRLFKHADKLIF. The CDR3 bases are TGTGCCTGTGACGGGAGGATGGGGAGACTTTTCAAACACGCCGATAAACTCATCTTT.

Notes on this clone: A read error is likely here: a far larger clone is one base away. Other nucleotide sequences in the sample specify the same CDR3. The chain couples TRDV2 to TRDJ1, with TRDD3 identical over 13 bases. The CDR3 is 24 residues long. With V trimmed by 1 base and J by 2 bases, 27 bases remained unmatched. CDR1 is GEAIGNYY, CDR2 EKD, per germline. For the CDR3, the DNA is TGTGCCTGTGACACAAGGTCTCCGACCCTATCTGATTACTGGGGGATACGAAGAACCGATAAACTCATCTTT. This gives the protein CACDTRSPTLSDYWGIRRTDKLIF.

In the case of this clone: The TCRdb record carries a much larger clone's protein, which differs from this DNA's translation at residue 12; a read error is the likely cause, and the protein listed here is the DNA translation. The V gene is TRDV2, the J gene TRDJ1; D gene unclear. CDR3 size: 14 residues. In germline, CDR1 is GEAIGNYY, CDR2 EKD. This CDR3 reads CACDTPLNTDKPIF. CDR3 coding DNA: TGTGCCTGTGACACCCCTCTCAACACCGATAAACCCATCTTT.

For this clone: TCRdb's entry gives the protein of a much larger clone, which mismatches this DNA's translation at residue 9, likely from a read error; the protein reported here is translated from the DNA. The same CDR3 can be traced to other DNA sequences in this sample. DNA for the CDR3: TGTGCCTGTGACACCGTATTATCCCGGGACACCCGACAGATGTTTTTC. It is translated as CACDTVLSRDTRQMFF. This chain connects TRDV2 to TRDJ3; D is unresolved. V lost 0 bases and J lost 5, with 10 bases in between. The CDR3 length is 16 residues. CDR1 and CDR2 from the germline V gene are GEAIGNYY and EKD.

By share, this clone ranks as large. Other DNA sequences within the sample encode an identical CDR3. V and J are TRDV1 and TRDJ1; possibly TRDD3 for D (6 bases). The CDR3 is 15 amino acids. V lost 1 base and J 4 bases, leaving 13 bases between the germline ends. The germline V gene has CDR1 TSWWSYY and CDR2 QGS. The CDR3 DNA reads as TGTGCTCTTGGGGAACGGAAGGATACCTGCGATAAACTCATCTTT. Translation gives CALGERKDTCDKLIF.

Remarks on this clone: Since a far larger clone is one base different, this is likely a read error. This CDR3 is also generated by other DNA sequences in the sample. This chain uses TRAV29/DV5 with TRDJ3; 7 nucleotides agree with TRDD3. Germline V gives CDR1 NSMFDY, CDR2 ISSIKDK. CDR3 length equals 19 residues. DNA of the CDR3: TGTGCAGCAAGCGGGGATTGGGGGACGGGCTCCTGGGACACCCGACAAATGTTTTTC. Translating gives CAASGDWGTGSWDTRQMFF. The full variable domain, completed using reference TRAV29/DV5 and TRDJ3, is DQQVKQNSPSLSVQEGRISILNCDYTNSMFDYFLWYKKYPAEGPTFLISISSIKDKNEDGRFTVFLNKSAKHLSLHIVPSQPGDSAVYFCAASGDWGTGSWDTRQMFFGTGIKLFVEP.

In this sample, this clone is medium-sized. V is TRDV1 and J is TRDJ1; D could derive from TRDD2 or TRDD3 (8 bases each). Germline V gene sequence: CDR1 TSWWSYY, CDR2 QGS. The length of the CDR3 is 21 residues. The V end was cut by 4 bases, the J end by 0 bases, with 30 bases between. The DNA of the CDR3 is TGTGCTCTTGGGGGGGGCTTCCTACTTTTACTGGGGGCTCAGTACACCGATAAACTCATCTTT. It codes for CALGGGFLLLLGAQYTDKLIF.

This clone has more than one count but fewer than ten. The chain couples TRDV2 to TRDJ3; D is possibly TRDD3 (5 bases). CDR3 size: 16 residues. Germline loops: CDR1 GEAIGNYY, CDR2 EKD. The germline V and J ends were trimmed by 2 bases and 0 bases, with 7 bases remaining between them. The DNA for the CDR3 is TGTGCCTGTGACAACTGGAGCTCCTGGGACACCCGACAGATGTTTTTC. Translating gives CACDNWSSWDTRQMFF.

With regard to this clone: Being one base from a much bigger clone, this may be a read error. V gene TRDV1 combines with J gene TRDJ1; 10 bases are shared with TRDD3. This CDR3 region has 24 residues. Germline V CDR1 and CDR2: TSWWSYY, QGS. CDR3 region: CAFGAKVWIFRPRLGDLPLDKLIF. DNA of the CDR3: TGTGCTTTTGGGGCAAAGGTATGGATATTCCGTCCACGACTGGGGGATCTCCCCCTCGATAAACTCATCTTT.

This clone was observed a few times. The chain employs TRDV1 and TRDJ1, with 7 bases that match TRDD2. Trimming took 3 bases from V and 0 from J; bases not matched to a gene: 4. Germline V CDR1 and CDR2: TSWWSYY, QGS. The CDR3 has 15 residues. The CDR3 reads CALGDFLLYTDKLIF. The CDR3 nucleotides read TGTGCTCTTGGGGATTTCCTACTGTACACCGATAAACTCATCTTT.